This T cell receptor beta chain was documented in a study of immune evolution from preneoplasia to lung adenocarcinoma. Study-wide findings and caveats: Clonality was highest in normal lung, lower in later-stage lesions apparently. Top clone share appeared to fall from AAH through AIS, MIA, adenocarcinoma.

Measured with immunoSEQ multiplex PCR; TCRdb has only the in-frame clones, and not every one. The sample yields 2,000 to 2,500 clones, roughly 78% seen once. In germline, CDR1 is MDHEN, CDR2 SYDVKM. V was pared by 3 bases and J by 4 bases, with 13 bases of the junction left unmatched. CDR3 size: 17 residues. This clone was picked up one time. Its specificity is not known. H&E slides confirmed each diagnosis, reviewed by two pathologists independently. The sample comprised FFPE normal lung tissue adjacent to the tumor. The clonotype comes from a person between 55 and 70 years old with lung adenocarcinoma. This chain uses TRBV28 with TRBJ2-5; 8 nucleotides match TRBD2. Here the CDR3 reads CASSFGQREWGGETQYF. The DNA for the CDR3 is TGTGCCAGCAGTTTCGGGCAGCGGGAGTGGGGTGGAGAGACCCAGTACTTC.